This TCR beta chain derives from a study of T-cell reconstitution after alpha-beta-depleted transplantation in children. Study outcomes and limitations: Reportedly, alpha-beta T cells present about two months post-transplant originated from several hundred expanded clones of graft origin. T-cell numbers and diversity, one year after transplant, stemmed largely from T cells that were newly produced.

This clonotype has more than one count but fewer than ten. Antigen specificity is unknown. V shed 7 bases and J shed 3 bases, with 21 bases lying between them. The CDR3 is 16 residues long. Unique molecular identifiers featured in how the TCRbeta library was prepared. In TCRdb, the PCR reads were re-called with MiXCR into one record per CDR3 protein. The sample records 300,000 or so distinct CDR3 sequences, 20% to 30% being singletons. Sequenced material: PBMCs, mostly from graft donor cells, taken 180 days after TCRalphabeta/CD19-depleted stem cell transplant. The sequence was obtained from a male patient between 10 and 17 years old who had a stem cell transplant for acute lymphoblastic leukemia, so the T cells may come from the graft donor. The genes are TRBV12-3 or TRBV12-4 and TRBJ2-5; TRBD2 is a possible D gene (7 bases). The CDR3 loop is CASTHDKGGREETQYF. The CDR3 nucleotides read TGTGCCAGCACTCACGATAAGGGGGGGCGTGAAGAGACCCAGTACTTC.